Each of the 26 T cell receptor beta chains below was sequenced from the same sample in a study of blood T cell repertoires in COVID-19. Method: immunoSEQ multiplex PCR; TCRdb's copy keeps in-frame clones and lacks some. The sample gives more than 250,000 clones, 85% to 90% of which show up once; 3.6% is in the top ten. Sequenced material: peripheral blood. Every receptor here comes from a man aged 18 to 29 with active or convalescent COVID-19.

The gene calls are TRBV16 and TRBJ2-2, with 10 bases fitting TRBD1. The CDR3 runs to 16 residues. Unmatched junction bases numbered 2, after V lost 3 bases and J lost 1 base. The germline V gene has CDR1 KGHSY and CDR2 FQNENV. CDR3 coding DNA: TGTGCCAGCAGCCAGCGGGACAGGGGGAACACCGGGGAGCTGTTTTTT. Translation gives CASSQRDRGNTGELFF.

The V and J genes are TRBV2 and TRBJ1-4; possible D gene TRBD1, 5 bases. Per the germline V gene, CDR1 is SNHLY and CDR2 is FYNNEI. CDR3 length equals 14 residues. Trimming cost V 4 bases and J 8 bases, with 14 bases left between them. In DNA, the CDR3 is TGTGCCAGCAGTGGTCAGGGACTGAGGGAAAAACTGTTTTTT. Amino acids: CASSGQGLREKLFF.

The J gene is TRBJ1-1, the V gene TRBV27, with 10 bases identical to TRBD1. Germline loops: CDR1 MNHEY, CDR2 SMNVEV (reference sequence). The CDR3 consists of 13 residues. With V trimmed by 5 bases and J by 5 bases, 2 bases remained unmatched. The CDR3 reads CASSKDRGTEAFF. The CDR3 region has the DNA TGTGCCAGCAGTAAGGACAGGGGGACTGAAGCTTTCTTT.

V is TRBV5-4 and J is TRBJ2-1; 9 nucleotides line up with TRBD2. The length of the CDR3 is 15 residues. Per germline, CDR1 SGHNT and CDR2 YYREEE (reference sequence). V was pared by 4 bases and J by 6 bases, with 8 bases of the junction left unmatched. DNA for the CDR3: TGTGCCAGCAGCAATCCTAGCGGGGAGATCAATGAGCAGTTCTTC. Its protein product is CASSNPSGEINEQFF.

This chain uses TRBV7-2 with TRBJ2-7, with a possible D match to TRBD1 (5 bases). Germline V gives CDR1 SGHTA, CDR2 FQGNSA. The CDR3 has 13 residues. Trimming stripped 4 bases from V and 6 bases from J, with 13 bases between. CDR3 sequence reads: CASSYFLQGEQYF. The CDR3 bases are TGTGCCAGCAGCTACTTTCTGCAGGGCGAGCAGTACTTC.

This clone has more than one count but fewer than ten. As DNA, the CDR3 is TGTGCCAGCAGCTTAAGTTTAGAGGGGGCTGAGCAGTTCTTC. Protein sequence: CASSLSLEGAEQFF. The V gene is TRBV11-3, the J gene TRBJ2-1, with TRBD1 identical over 7 bases. The V gene's germline CDR1 is SGHNT and CDR2 YENEEA. This CDR3 has 14 residues. Losses at the gene ends were 2 bases for V and 9 bases for J; bases not matched to a gene: 7.

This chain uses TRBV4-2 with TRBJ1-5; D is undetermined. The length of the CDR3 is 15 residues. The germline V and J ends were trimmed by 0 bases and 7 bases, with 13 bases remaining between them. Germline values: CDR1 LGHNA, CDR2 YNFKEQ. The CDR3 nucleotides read TGTGCCAGCAGCCAAGATTGGGGTGGAGGACAGCCCCAGCATTTT. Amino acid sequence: CASSQDWGGGQPQHF.

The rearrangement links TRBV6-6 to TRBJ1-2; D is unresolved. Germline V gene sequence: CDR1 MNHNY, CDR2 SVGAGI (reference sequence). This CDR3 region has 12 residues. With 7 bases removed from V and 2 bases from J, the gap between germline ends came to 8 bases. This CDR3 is CASTSLNYGYTF. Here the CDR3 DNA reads TGTGCCAGCACCTCGTTGAACTATGGCTACACCTTC.

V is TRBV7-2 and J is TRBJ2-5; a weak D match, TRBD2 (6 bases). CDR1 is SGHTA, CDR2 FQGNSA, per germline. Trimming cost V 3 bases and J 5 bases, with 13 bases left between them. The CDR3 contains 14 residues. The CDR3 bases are TGTGCCAGCAGCTTCGGCCGAGGGAGGGAGACCCAGTACTTC. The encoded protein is CASSFGRGRETQYF.

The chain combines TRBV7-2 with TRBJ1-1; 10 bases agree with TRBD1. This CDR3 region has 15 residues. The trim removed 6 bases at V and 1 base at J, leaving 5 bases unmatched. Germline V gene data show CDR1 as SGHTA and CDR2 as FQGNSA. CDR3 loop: CASRTRTGGNTEAFF. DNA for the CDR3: TGTGCCAGCAGAACAAGGACAGGGGGGAACACTGAAGCTTTCTTT. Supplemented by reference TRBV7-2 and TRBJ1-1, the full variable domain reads GAGVSQSPSNKVTEKGKDVELRCDPISGHTALYWYRQSLGQGLEFLIYFQGNSAPDKSGLPSDRFSAERTGGSVSTLTIQRTQQEDSAVYLCASRTRTGGNTEAFFGQGTRLTVV.

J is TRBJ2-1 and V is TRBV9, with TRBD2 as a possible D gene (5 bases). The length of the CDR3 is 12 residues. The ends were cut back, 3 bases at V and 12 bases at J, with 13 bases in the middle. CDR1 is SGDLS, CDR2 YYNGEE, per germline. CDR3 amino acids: CASSADFYRQFF. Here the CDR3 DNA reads TGTGCCAGCAGCGCGGACTTTTATCGGCAGTTCTTC.

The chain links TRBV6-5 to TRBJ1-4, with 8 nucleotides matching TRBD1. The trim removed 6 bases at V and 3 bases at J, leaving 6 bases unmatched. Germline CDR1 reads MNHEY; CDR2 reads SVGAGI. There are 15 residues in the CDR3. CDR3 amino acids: CASRSTGEANEKLFF. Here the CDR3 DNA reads TGTGCCAGCAGGTCGACAGGGGAAGCTAATGAAAAACTGTTTTTT.

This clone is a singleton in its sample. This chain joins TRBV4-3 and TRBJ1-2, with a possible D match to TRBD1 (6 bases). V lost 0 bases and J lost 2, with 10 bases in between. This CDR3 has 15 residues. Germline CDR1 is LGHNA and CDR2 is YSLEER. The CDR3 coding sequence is TGCGCCAGCAGCCAAGATAACAGGGACAACTATGGCTACACCTTC. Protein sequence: CASSQDNRDNYGYTF.

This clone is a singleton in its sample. CDR3 region: CASSQVGGTELAFEQYF. CDR3 in DNA: TGTGCCAGCAGCCAAGTGGGGGGGACTGAACTAGCGTTTGAGCAGTACTTC. V usage is TRBV4-2 and J usage is TRBJ2-7, with 7 bases aligning to TRBD2. V lost 1 base and J lost 7; bases outside the gene matches: 16. The CDR3 loop spans 17 amino acids. CDR1 is LGHNA and CDR2 is YNFKEQ in the germline V gene.

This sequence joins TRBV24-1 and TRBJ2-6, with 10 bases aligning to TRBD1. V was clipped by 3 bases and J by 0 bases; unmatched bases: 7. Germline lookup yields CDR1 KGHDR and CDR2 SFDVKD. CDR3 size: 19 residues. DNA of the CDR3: TGTGCCACCAGTGATCCGCAGACAGGGGGCGCCTCTGGGGCCAACGTCCTGACTTTC. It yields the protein CATSDPQTGGASGANVLTF.

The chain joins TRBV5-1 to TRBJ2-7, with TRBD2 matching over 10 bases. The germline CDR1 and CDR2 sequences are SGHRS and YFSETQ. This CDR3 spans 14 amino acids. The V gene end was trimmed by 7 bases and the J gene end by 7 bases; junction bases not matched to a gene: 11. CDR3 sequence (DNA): TGCGCCAGCTCTAGCGGGAGTTCCCTGGGGGAGCAGTACTTC. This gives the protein CASSSGSSLGEQYF.

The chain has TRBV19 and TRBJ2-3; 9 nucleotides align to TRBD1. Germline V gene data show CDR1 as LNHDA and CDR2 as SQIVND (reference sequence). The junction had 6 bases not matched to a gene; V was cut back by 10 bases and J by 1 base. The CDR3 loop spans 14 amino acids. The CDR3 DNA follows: TGTGCCACCTCGGACAGGGGCCGCACAGATACGCAGTATTTT. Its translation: CATSDRGRTDTQYF.

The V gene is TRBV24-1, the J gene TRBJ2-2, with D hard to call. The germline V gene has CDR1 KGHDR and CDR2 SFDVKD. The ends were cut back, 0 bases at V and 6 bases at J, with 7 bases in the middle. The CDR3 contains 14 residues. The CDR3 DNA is TGTGCCACCAGTGATTTGAGCCCGGCCGGGGAGCTGTTTTTT. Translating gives CATSDLSPAGELFF.

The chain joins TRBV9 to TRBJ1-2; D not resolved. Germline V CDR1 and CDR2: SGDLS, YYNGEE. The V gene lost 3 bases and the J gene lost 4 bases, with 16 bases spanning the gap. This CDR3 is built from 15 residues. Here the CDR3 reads CASSGDPQVLYGYTF. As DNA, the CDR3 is TGTGCCAGCAGCGGAGACCCTCAGGTTCTCTATGGCTACACCTTC.

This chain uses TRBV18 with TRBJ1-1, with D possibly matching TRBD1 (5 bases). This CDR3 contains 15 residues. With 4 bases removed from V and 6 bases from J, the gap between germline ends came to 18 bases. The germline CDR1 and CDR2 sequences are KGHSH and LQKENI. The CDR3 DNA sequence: TGTGCCAGCTCACGAGAACCCGGGGGAGATTCTGAAGCTTTCTTT. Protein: CASSREPGGDSEAFF.

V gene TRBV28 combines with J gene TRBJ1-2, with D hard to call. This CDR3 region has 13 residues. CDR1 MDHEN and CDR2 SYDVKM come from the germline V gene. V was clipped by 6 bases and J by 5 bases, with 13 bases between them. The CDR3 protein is CASSPTRGYGYTF. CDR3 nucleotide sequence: TGTGCCAGCAGCCCTACGCGAGGATATGGCTACACCTTC.

The CDR3 sequence is CATSDSGQLEQYF. The CDR3 DNA follows: TGTGCCACCAGTGATTCGGGACAGCTCGAGCAGTACTTC. This rearrangement joins TRBV24-1 to TRBJ2-7, with TRBD1 matching 7 bases. The CDR3 runs to 13 residues. The V gene end was trimmed by 2 bases and the J gene end by 6 bases; junction bases not matched to a gene: 3. Looked up from germline, CDR1 is KGHDR and CDR2 is SFDVKD.

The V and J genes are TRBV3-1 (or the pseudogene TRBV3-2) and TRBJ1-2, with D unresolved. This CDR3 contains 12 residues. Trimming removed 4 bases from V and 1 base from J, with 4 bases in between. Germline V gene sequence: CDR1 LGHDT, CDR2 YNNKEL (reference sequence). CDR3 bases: TGTGCCAGCAGCCTAAATAACTATGGCTACACCTTC. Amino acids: CASSLNNYGYTF.

As DNA, the CDR3 is TGCGCCAGCAGCCGGACTACGGGAGGGGAGCTGTTTTTT. As protein: CASSRTTGGELFF. V and J are TRBV4-1 and TRBJ2-2, with a weak D call TRBD2 (6 bases). CDR3 size: 13 residues. Trimming stripped 4 bases from V and 8 bases from J, with 11 bases between. Looked up from germline, CDR1 is MGHRA and CDR2 is YSYEKL.

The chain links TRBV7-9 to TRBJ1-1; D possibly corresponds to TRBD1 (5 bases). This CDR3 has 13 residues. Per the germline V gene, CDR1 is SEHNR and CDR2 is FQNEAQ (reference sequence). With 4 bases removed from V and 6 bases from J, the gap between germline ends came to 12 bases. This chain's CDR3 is CASSSGGLSEAFF. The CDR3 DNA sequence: TGTGCCAGCAGCTCCGGGGGACTCTCTGAAGCTTTCTTT.

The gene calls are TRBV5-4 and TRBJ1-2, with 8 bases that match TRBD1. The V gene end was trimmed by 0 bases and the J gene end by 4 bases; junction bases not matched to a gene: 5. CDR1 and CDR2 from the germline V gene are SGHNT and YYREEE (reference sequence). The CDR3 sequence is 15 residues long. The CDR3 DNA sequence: TGTGCCAGCAGCTTGGCCGGCAGGGGGCCCTATGGCTACACCTTC. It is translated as CASSLAGRGPYGYTF.